This TCR beta chain was recorded in a study of cytomegalovirus exposure and HLA in healthy donors. Both 60 Vbeta primers and 13 Jbeta primers went into the PCR. Measured with immunoSEQ multiplex PCR; TCRdb has only the in-frame clones, and not every one. The table includes 120,000 or so clones, 77% detected once. CDR1 is MNHEY, CDR2 SMNVEV, per germline (reference sequence). With 8 bases removed from V and 2 bases from J, the gap between germline ends came to 6 bases. There are 12 residues in the CDR3. The receptor was derived from a human donor in good health. This rearrangement joins TRBV27 to TRBJ1-4; tentatively, D is TRBD1 (6 bases). Specimen: PBMCs. The CDR3 DNA sequence: TGTGCCAGCGGGGGCACTAATGAAAAACTGTTTTTT. This encodes CASGGTNEKLFF.